This T cell receptor (beta chain) comes out of a study of cytomegalovirus exposure and HLA in healthy donors. Germline V gene data show CDR1 as MDHEN and CDR2 as SYDVKM. V lost 6 bases to trimming and J lost 1 base; unmatched junction nucleotides: 7. The CDR3 sequence is 15 residues long. Whole-study findings and limits: High sensitivity and specificity were reportedly achieved when the classifier diagnosed cytomegalovirus status. In vitro checks showed that a few CMV-associated chains really do target CMV antigens. Cytomegalovirus association was assigned to about 150 TCR beta chains.

Libraries were prepared by immunoSEQ multiplex PCR; TCRdb keeps only in-frame clonotypes and omits some of them. The table has a few hundred thousand clones, around 86% seen once. As for this clone: Its target is unknown.

The origin of this receptor is a woman between 18 and 29 years old in good health and CMV-seronegative. The rearrangement links TRBV28 to TRBJ1-1, with TRBD1 matching over 8 bases. Specimen: PBMCs. The CDR3 reads CASSPGTGQNTEAFF. CDR3 sequence (DNA): TGTGCCAGCAGCCCGGGGACAGGCCAGAACACTGAAGCTTTCTTT.